These 14 T cell receptor beta chains came from one sample sequenced in a study of T cell changes during pregnancy in multiple sclerosis. Clones were read by immunoSEQ multiplex PCR, and TCRdb kept only the in-frame ones, dropping some. Seen here are more than 25,000 clones, roughly 91% observed once, and the top ten hold under 5%. Material: CD8+ T cells from peripheral blood mononuclear cells, obtained in the second trimester of pregnancy. These receptors all stem from a female donor in good health, enrolled as a control in a pregnancy study.

The chain joins TRBV2 to TRBJ2-7; tentatively, D is TRBD1 (5 bases). Trimming stripped 6 bases from V and 2 bases from J, with 14 bases between. The CDR3 extends over 14 amino acids. Germline V lookup: CDR1 SNHLY, CDR2 FYNNEI. DNA for the CDR3: TGTGCCAGCAGGGCCACAGGTAAAGCCTACGAGCAGTACTTC. This translates into CASRATGKAYEQYF.

DNA of the CDR3: TGTGCCAGCAGCCAATTACACGGGGAGCCCCAGCATTTT. Its protein is CASSQLHGEPQHF. The rearrangement links TRBV14 to TRBJ1-5; no reliable D call. The V gene lost 2 bases and the J gene lost 8 bases, with 10 bases spanning the gap. This CDR3 is 13 amino acids long. Per germline, CDR1 SGHDN and CDR2 FVKESK.

The chain combines TRBV7-3 with TRBJ2-3, with 9 bases aligning to TRBD2. CDR1 SGHTA and CDR2 FQGTGA come from the germline V gene. This CDR3 spans 14 amino acids. V lost 5 bases, J lost 6 bases, and 6 bases stayed unmatched. CDR3 amino acids: CASSPSGASDTQYF. The CDR3 DNA reads TGTGCCAGCAGCCCTAGCGGGGCCTCGGATACGCAGTATTTT. Full variable domain (outside the CDR3, taken from reference TRBV7-3 and TRBJ2-3): GAGVSQTPSNKVTEKGKYVELRCDPISGHTALYWYRQSLGQGPEFLIYFQGTGAADDSGLPNDRFFAVRPEGSVSTLKIQRTERGDSAVYLCASSPSGASDTQYFGPGTRLTVL.

The chain is built from TRBV4-2 and TRBJ2-3; TRBD2 aligns across 8 bases. This CDR3 region has 16 residues. V trimming: 4 bases; J trimming: 5 bases; junction bases outside the gene matches: 11. Germline V gives CDR1 LGHNA, CDR2 YNFKEQ. CDR3: CASSPRTGGPLDTQYF. The CDR3 DNA sequence: TGTGCCAGCAGCCCTCGAACGGGGGGGCCATTAGATACGCAGTATTTT.

The chain has TRBV5-4 and TRBJ2-3; no clear D. The germline CDR1 and CDR2 sequences are SGHNT and YYREEE (reference sequence). V shed 0 bases and J shed 0 bases, with 8 bases lying between them. The CDR3 consists of 15 residues. The CDR3 DNA sequence: TGTGCCAGCAGCTTGGGGTCAACTAGCACAGATACGCAGTATTTT. Translation gives CASSLGSTSTDTQYF.

In its sample, this clone was seen a few times. The chain carries TRBV7-9 and TRBJ1-1; possibly TRBD1 for D (5 bases). In germline, CDR1 is SEHNR, CDR2 FQNEAQ (reference sequence). Trimming took 6 bases from V and 1 from J, leaving 12 bases between them. This CDR3 spans 14 amino acids. CDR3 nucleotides: TGTGCCAGCAGACTACGACAGAGGAACACTGAAGCTTTCTTT. It yields the protein CASRLRQRNTEAFF.

The rearrangement uses TRBV5-4 and TRBJ1-2; a possible D gene is TRBD1 (5 bases). Trimming left V 0 bases short and J 1 base short, with 13 bases between. Germline CDR1 reads SGHNT; CDR2 reads YYREEE (reference sequence). The CDR3 loop spans 16 amino acids. The CDR3 sequence is CASSLAQRQFNYGYTF. The CDR3 DNA reads as TGTGCCAGCAGCTTGGCCCAGAGACAGTTTAACTATGGCTACACCTTC.

The chain employs TRBV11-2 and TRBJ1-1; TRBD1 is a possible D gene (6 bases). Trimming pared 5 bases from V and 2 bases from J, leaving 21 bases between. Looked up from germline, CDR1 is SGHAT and CDR2 is FQNNGV. This CDR3 has 17 residues. The CDR3 DNA follows: TGTGCCAGCAGCCGGACCTATGGACAGATCGTTAACACTGAAGCTTTCTTT. Protein product: CASSRTYGQIVNTEAFF.

The chain couples TRBV6-1 to TRBJ2-7; D perhaps matches TRBD2 (7 bases). With 1 base removed from V and 3 bases from J, the gap between germline ends came to 16 bases. The CDR3 length is 16 residues. Germline CDR1 and CDR2: MNHNS and SASEGT. As DNA, the CDR3 is TGTGCCAGCAGTGAAGACGTTGGAGGGGGGGGCTACGAGCAGTACTTC. Translating it yields CASSEDVGGGGYEQYF.

V is TRBV6-5 and J is TRBJ2-1; 9 nucleotides line up with TRBD1. The V and J ends lost 4 bases and 3 bases, in that order; junction bases with no gene match: 7. Germline V CDR1 and CDR2: MNHEY, SVGAGI. The CDR3 sequence is 16 residues long. The CDR3 DNA follows: TGTGCCAGCAGTTCCACAGGGGGCTTTTTCTACAATGAGCAGTTCTTC. Translating it yields CASSSTGGFFYNEQFF.

This clone was found a few times. The J gene is TRBJ1-1, the V gene TRBV4-1; a possible D gene is TRBD1 (6 bases). This CDR3 comprises 14 residues. The V end was cut by 3 bases, the J end by 1 base, with 9 bases between. Per germline, CDR1 MGHRA and CDR2 YSYEKL. This CDR3 reads CASSHKQGNTEAFF. CDR3 bases: TGCGCCAGCAGCCACAAACAGGGGAACACTGAAGCTTTCTTT.

This chain uses TRBV21-1 with TRBJ1-1. TRBV21-1 is assigned pseudogene status. The CDR3 consists of 14 residues. In DNA form, the CDR3 reads TGTGCCAGCAGCAAAGCTCCGGGGAACACTGAAGCTTTCTTT. It translates to CASSKAPGNTEAFF.

The J gene is TRBJ2-1, the V gene TRBV7-9, with D perhaps TRBD1 (5 bases). The ends were cut back, 3 bases at V and 0 bases at J, with 12 bases in the middle. Germline CDR1 is SEHNR and CDR2 is FQNEAQ (reference sequence). CDR3 size: 16 residues. CDR3: CASSLLRQSSYNEQFF. In DNA, the CDR3 is TGTGCCAGCAGCTTGTTGAGACAGAGCTCCTACAATGAGCAGTTCTTC.

The chain employs TRBV6-7 and TRBJ1-2, with D unresolved. TRBV6-7 is placed among ORFs of uncertain function. The CDR3 has 11 residues. CDR3 in amino acids: CAQSLNYGYTF. The CDR3 DNA reads as TGTGCACAGTCACTTAACTATGGCTACACCTTC.